This T cell receptor beta chain was identified during a study of T-cell memory formation after mild COVID-19. Trimming shortened V by 0 bases and J by 3 bases, and 14 bases separated the two germline ends. Germline-derived CDR1 and CDR2 are SGHRS and YFSETQ. The CDR3 is made up of 16 amino acids. Regarding the study as a whole: Clones contracting over day 15 to 85 were CD4/CD8 balanced, with later expanders leaning CD4+.

The sample holds a few counts of this clonotype. Its target is unknown. MiXCR was run by TCRdb on the 5' RACE reads, yielding one entry per CDR3 protein. The data show 470,000 or so distinct CDR3 sequences, over 15% seen once. The sequencing sample was made of PBMCs or a T cell subset sorted from them (not recorded which). V is TRBV5-1 and J is TRBJ2-3, with D hard to call. The clonotype originates from a man between 18 and 29 years old who had mild COVID-19 (a few samples of this study predate the infection). Cell type and time point are not known. CDR3 sequence (DNA): TGCGCCAGCAGCTTGGCCGTGGCCAGGTATACAGATACGCAGTATTTT. Its translation: CASSLAVARYTDTQYF.